The rows below give T cell receptor beta chains drawn from one sample of a study of control samples from healthy donors and cancer patients. Clones were read by immunoSEQ multiplex PCR, and TCRdb kept only the in-frame ones, dropping some. The sample consists of about 120,000 clones, about 95% of them appearing once. Sequenced sample: blood. These receptor sequences come from a man under 40 in good health. Each CDR3 is given with its conserved first and last residue. The order of the fields is V gene, D gene, clone size, J gene, CDR3 DNA, CDR3 protein. A D gene is named only where the DNA matches it firmly. Only part of the rows carry a size: once, few, many, or a class if the clone is expanded.

>TRBV13|TRBD2|NA|TRBJ2-5
TGTGCCAGCAGCCCTTCTAGCGGGGGGGCCGAGACCCAGTACTTC
CASSPSSGGAETQYF
>TRBV4-2|TRBD1|NA|TRBJ1-2
TGTGCCAGCAGCCCTCGGACAGGGAATAGCTATGGCTACACCTTC
CASSPRTGNSYGYTF
>TRBV7-9|NA|NA|TRBJ1-1
TGTGCCAGCAGCTCCACTGGGCCCTACACTGAAGCTTTCTTT
CASSSTGPYTEAFF
>TRBV7-9|NA|NA|TRBJ2-7
TGTGCCAGCAGCTTAGGCAGGTCCTACGAGCAGTACTTC
CASSLGRSYEQYF
>TRBV7-9|TRBD2|NA|TRBJ2-5
TGTGCCAGCAGCTTAGAGGGACTAGCGGCGTACCAAGAGACCCAGTACTTC
CASSLEGLAAYQETQYF
>TRBV7-2|TRBD1|once|TRBJ1-3
TGTGCCAGCAGCTTAGTGACAGGGGGATCGGGAAACACCATATATTTT
CASSLVTGGSGNTIYF
>TRBV3-1/TRBV3-2|TRBD2|NA|TRBJ2-3
TGTGCCAGCAGCCAAGCAGTCGGGCGACTAGCGGGGGGGACTAGCACAGATACGCAGTATTTT
CASSQAVGRLAGGTSTDTQYF
>TRBV4-1|NA|NA|TRBJ1-5
TGCGCCAGCACTTTAGGGGTAAGAGGGACCAATCAGCCCCAGCATTTT
CASTLGVRGTNQPQHF
>TRBV30|NA|NA|TRBJ1-1
TGTGCCTGGATGGTAGGCGTCACTGAAGCTTTCTTT
CAWMVGVTEAFF
>TRBV27|NA|NA|TRBJ1-4
TGTGCCAGCAGTTTGCCGTCGGGGTGGCCGGTGTTCCTTGCAACTAATGAAAAACTGTTTTTT
CASSLPSGWPVFLATNEKLFF
>TRBV7-8|TRBD1|once|TRBJ2-7
TGTGCCAGCAGCTTAGAGGGACAGGGGCCCGAGCAGTACTTC
CASSLEGQGPEQYF
>TRBV12-5|TRBD1|NA|TRBJ1-1
TGTGCTAGTGGTTTGGGTAGGGTAGGTTCAGGGGGTGGCGATCCTTTCATGAACACTGAAGCTTTCTTT
CASGLGRVGSGGGDPFMNTEAFF
>TRBV5-6|NA|NA|TRBJ1-2
TGTGCCAGCAGCTTGGCGACTCCCTATGGCTACACCTTC
CASSLATPYGYTF
>TRBV5-8|TRBD2|NA|TRBJ2-2
TGTGCCAGCAGCTTGCGGGGGGGCACCGGGGAGCTGTTTTTT
CASSLRGGTGELFF
>TRBV11-3|TRBD2|NA|TRBJ2-5
TGTGCCAGCAGCTTGGGACTAGCGGGTCAAGAGACCCAGTACTTC
CASSLGLAGQETQYF
>TRBV5-4|NA|NA|TRBJ1-1
TGTGCCAGCAGCTTGGAAGCCTGGAACACTGAAGCTTTCTTT
CASSLEAWNTEAFF
>TRBV12-3/TRBV12-4|NA|NA|TRBJ2-4
TGTGCCAGCAGTCCTACGACAGAAAACATTCAGTACTTC
CASSPTTENIQYF
>TRBV18|NA|NA|TRBJ1-1
TGTGCCAGCTCACGAGCCGGCCGGAACACTGAAGCTTTCTTT
CASSRAGRNTEAFF
>TRBV24-1|NA|NA|TRBJ2-1
TGTGCCACCAGTGATTTCCGCCAGGGTCTCTTCGAGGAGCAGTTCTTC
CATSDFRQGLFEEQFF
>TRBV9|TRBD1|NA|TRBJ2-2
TGTGCCAGCAGCGCCAGCGGGACAGGGGTCACCGGGGAGCTGTTTTTT
CASSASGTGVTGELFF
>TRBV4-3|NA|NA|TRBJ1-6
TGCGCCAGCAGCCAAGCGTATGTGCAGGGGAGCTCCTATAATTCACCCCTCCACTTT
CASSQAYVQGSSYNSPLHF
>TRBV23-1|TRBD1|NA|TRBJ2-7
TGCGCCAGCAGTCAATCGGACAGGGCCGCCTACGAGCAGTACTTC
CASSQSDRAAYEQYF
>TRBV21-1|NA|NA|TRBJ2-3
TGTGCCCCTTGGACAGTCACAGATACGCAGTATTTT
CAPWTVTDTQYF
>TRBV7-9|NA|NA|TRBJ1-3
TGTGCCAGCAGCTTAGCTCAATACGGGACTAACTCTGGAAACACCATATATTTT
CASSLAQYGTNSGNTIYF
>TRBV6-2/TRBV6-3|NA|NA|TRBJ2-7
TGTGCCAGCACCCCATTGGGGTACGGTCCGGGGGACGAGCAGTACTTC
CASTPLGYGPGDEQYF
>TRBV24-1|NA|NA|TRBJ2-3
TGTGCCACCAGTACGGAAGACACAGATACGCAGTATTTT
CATSTEDTDTQYF
>TRBV6-5|NA|NA|TRBJ1-6
TGTGCCAGCAGCCCCTTCGCGAATTCACCCCTCCACTTT
CASSPFANSPLHF
>TRBV15|NA|NA|TRBJ1-1
TGTGCCACCAAGGGCGGGGGTCGGACTGAAGCTTTCTTT
CATKGGGRTEAFF